This passage covers 5 T cell receptor beta chains from one sample sequenced in a study of blood T cell repertoires in COVID-19. The repertoire was sequenced with immunoSEQ multiplex PCR; TCRdb's copy has only in-frame clones and lacks some. This table holds about 15,000 clones, roughly 84% found once. Sequenced: peripheral blood. The receptors originated from a human donor in a cohort sampled during active COVID-19.

V and J are TRBV5-6 and TRBJ2-7, with D possibly being TRBD1 (5 bases). Germline lookup yields CDR1 SGHDT and CDR2 YYEEEE. This CDR3 contains 18 residues. V was trimmed by 0 bases and J by 6 bases, leaving 25 bases between them. CDR3 sequence: CASSLVRLGQESLVEQYF. The CDR3 bases are TGTGCCAGCAGCTTGGTCCGGCTGGGGCAGGAGAGTCTGGTCGAGCAGTACTTC. The full variable domain, completed using reference TRBV5-6 and TRBJ2-7, is DAGVTQSPTHLIKTRGQQVTLRCSPKSGHDTVSWYQQALGQGPQFIFQYYEEEERQRGNFPDRFSGHQFPNYSSELNVNALLLGDSALYLCASSLVRLGQESLVEQYFGPGTRLTVT.

The chain joins TRBV3-1 (or the pseudogene TRBV3-2) to TRBJ2-5; no reliable D call. Trimming cost V 1 base and J 8 bases, with 5 bases left between them. The CDR3 loop spans 11 amino acids. From germline, CDR1 is LGHDT and CDR2 YNNKEL (reference sequence). CDR3 region: CASSQGGTQYF. In DNA, the CDR3 is TGTGCCAGCAGCCAAGGCGGTACCCAGTACTTC.

The chain combines TRBV5-1 with TRBJ2-3, with TRBD2 identical over 11 bases. The CDR3 is made up of 16 amino acids. Germline trimming cut 4 bases from V and 6 bases from J; bases unmatched to any gene: 10. The germline V gene encodes CDR1 SGHRS and CDR2 YFSETQ. The CDR3 sequence is CASSPGTSGPQDTQYF. The CDR3 DNA follows: TGCGCCAGCAGCCCCGGGACTAGCGGACCGCAGGATACGCAGTATTTT.

This clone was seen more than once but under ten times. The chain has TRBV15 and TRBJ2-3; perhaps TRBD1 as D (7 bases). Germline V gene sequence: CDR1 LNHNV, CDR2 YYDKDF (reference sequence). The CDR3 loop spans 15 amino acids. V lost 1 base to trimming and J lost 6 bases, with 14 bases between them. CDR3 sequence (DNA): TGTGCCACCAGCAGAGCCCAGGGGGGCTGGGATACGCAGTATTTT. Encoded protein: CATSRAQGGWDTQYF.

V is TRBV27 and J is TRBJ2-7; maybe TRBD2 (6 bases). The length of the CDR3 is 16 residues. Germline CDR1 is MNHEY and CDR2 is SMNVEV (reference sequence). V was pared by 4 bases and J by 5 bases, with 21 bases between. CDR3 DNA sequence: TGTGCCAGCAGTTCGCGGGACGGCGGAGCTTATGACGAGCAGTACTTC. It translates to CASSSRDGGAYDEQYF.